Below are 17 T cell receptor beta chains sequenced from a single sample in a study of response to subunit inactivated influenza vaccine. In TCRdb, the RT-PCR reads were re-called with MiXCR into one record per CDR3 protein. Among just under 550,000 distinct CDR3 sequences listed, roughly 25% were seen once. This same sample was also taken into another study, of T cells expressing NK-cell markers. That study adds: Production of TCR beta cDNA relied on 5'RACE template switching with UMIs.

The specimen was CD4+ T cells sorted from PBMCs, collected 11 to 12 days after vaccination. Source of these receptors: a man aged 50 to 59 who received an inactivated influenza vaccine.

This clonotype occurred a few times. The rearrangement joins TRBV20-1 to TRBJ1-2; the D is unclear. This CDR3 comprises 16 residues. Trimming stripped 0 bases from V and 4 bases from J, with 18 bases between. From germline, CDR1 is DFQATT and CDR2 SNEGSKA (reference sequence). The CDR3 loop is CSARDRSGVTTYGYTF. Here the CDR3 DNA reads TGCAGTGCTAGAGATCGGAGTGGGGTAACGACCTATGGCTACACCTTC.

This clonotype was seen a handful of times. This chain connects TRBV20-1 to TRBJ2-3; TRBD2 matches at 10 bases. This CDR3 region has 17 residues. Germline V gene data show CDR1 as DFQATT and CDR2 as SNEGSKA (reference sequence). V shed 3 bases, J shed 0 bases, and the junction held 9 bases outside the gene matches. The CDR3 is CSARLAGGGISTDTQYF. The CDR3, as DNA: TGCAGTGCTAGGTTAGCGGGAGGAGGGATTAGCACAGATACGCAGTATTTT.

This clonotype showed up just a few times. This sequence joins TRBV12-3 or TRBV12-4 and TRBJ1-5, with 11 positions matching TRBD1. This CDR3 comprises 15 residues. V shed 5 bases and J 6 bases; nucleotides not matched to a gene: 6. The CDR3: CASSPVGTGGQPQHF. As DNA, the CDR3 is TGTGCCAGCAGTCCCGTCGGGACAGGGGGTCAGCCCCAGCATTTT.

V gene TRBV7-3 combines with J gene TRBJ2-1, with D possibly matching TRBD2 (6 bases). The germline V gene encodes CDR1 SGHTA and CDR2 FQGTGA. The germline V and J ends were trimmed by 2 bases and 4 bases, with 18 bases remaining between them. This CDR3 has 17 residues. The CDR3 sequence is CASSLQGLPYTYNEQFF. The CDR3 nucleotides are TGTGCCAGCAGCTTACAAGGACTACCCTACACTTACAATGAGCAGTTCTTC. The full variable domain, in which reference TRBV7-3 and TRBJ2-1 provide the parts outside the CDR3, is GAGVSQTPSNKVTEKGKYVELRCDPISGHTALYWYRQSLGQGPEFLIYFQGTGAADDSGLPNDRFFAVRPEGSVSTLKIQRTERGDSAVYLCASSLQGLPYTYNEQFFGPGTRLTVL.

The V gene is TRBV20-1, the J gene TRBJ2-5, with a possible D match to TRBD1 (6 bases). There are 13 residues in the CDR3. The germline V and J ends were trimmed by 3 bases and 5 bases, with 13 bases remaining between them. Germline loops: CDR1 DFQATT, CDR2 SNEGSKA (reference sequence). CDR3 sequence (DNA): TGCAGTGCTAGTGACGGTACAGGGGAGACCCAGTACTTC. Translation: CSASDGTGETQYF.

The gene calls are TRBV27 and TRBJ2-3; 11 bases line up with TRBD2. CDR1 is MNHEY and CDR2 is SMNVEV in the germline V gene (reference sequence). Trimming removed 6 bases from V and 4 bases from J; junction bases left unmatched: 6. The CDR3 totals 15 residues. The CDR3 spells CASRISGRAPDTQYF. CDR3 sequence (DNA): TGTGCCAGCAGAATTAGCGGGAGGGCCCCAGATACGCAGTATTTT.

The chain carries TRBV20-1 and TRBJ2-3, with 9 positions matching TRBD1. V lost 6 bases and J lost 3; bases outside the gene matches: 7. CDR1 is DFQATT, CDR2 SNEGSKA, per germline (reference sequence). The CDR3 totals 14 residues. CDR3 nucleotide sequence: TGCAGTGCCGGGGGACAGGGAGGGACAGATACGCAGTATTTT. It specifies CSAGGQGGTDTQYF.

This clonotype was observed a few times. V is TRBV20-1 and J is TRBJ2-7; D ambiguous. The CDR3 runs to 13 residues. Germline V lookup: CDR1 DFQATT, CDR2 SNEGSKA (reference sequence). Trimming removed 5 bases from V and 2 bases from J, with 13 bases in between. CDR3 sequence: CSAQPGSTYEQYF. CDR3 in DNA: TGCAGTGCTCAACCGGGTTCAACCTACGAGCAGTACTTC.

The V and J genes are TRBV29-1 and TRBJ1-1; D call uncertain. Deletions cut 2 bases from V and 4 bases from J, with 11 bases between. CDR1 and CDR2 from the germline V gene are SQVTM and ANQGSEA. The length of the CDR3 is 13 residues. The CDR3 DNA reads TGCAGCGTTGAACGGGGTTCCGGCACTGAAGCTTTCTTT. It translates to CSVERGSGTEAFF. The whole variable domain, filled in from reference TRBV29-1 and TRBJ1-1, reads SAVISQKPSRDICQRGTSLTIQCQVDSQVTMMFWYRQQPGQSLTLIATANQGSEATYESGFVIDKFPISRPNLTFSTLTVSNMSPEDSSIYLCSVERGSGTEAFFGQGTRLTVV.

The chain employs TRBV15 and TRBJ2-5, with D unclear. Germline CDR1 LNHNV, CDR2 YYDKDF (reference sequence). The CDR3 spans 14 residues. Trimming took 2 bases from V and 4 from J, leaving 11 bases between them. The CDR3 sequence: CATSRSAIAETQYF. Here the CDR3 DNA reads TGTGCCACCAGCAGATCGGCGATAGCAGAGACCCAGTACTTC.

This sequence joins TRBV28 and TRBJ1-2; no firm D call. The length of the CDR3 is 12 residues. CDR1 and CDR2 from the germline V gene are MDHEN and SYDVKM. V was trimmed by 11 bases and J by 0 bases, leaving 10 bases between them. Written as DNA, the CDR3 is TGTGCCTCCGGGCAGACTAACTATGGCTACACCTTC. Its translation: CASGQTNYGYTF.

The rearrangement joins TRBV20-1 to TRBJ2-5; D call uncertain. Trimming took 5 bases from V and 1 from J, leaving 11 bases between them. This CDR3 spans 13 amino acids. Germline-derived CDR1 and CDR2 are DFQATT and SNEGSKA (reference sequence). CDR3 DNA: TGCAGTGCTCCAGCAGGCGTCCAAGAGACCCAGTACTTC. This encodes CSAPAGVQETQYF.

The chain couples TRBV2 to TRBJ1-2, with D perhaps matching TRBD1 (6 bases). V dropped 5 bases and J dropped 4 bases, with 17 bases sitting between them. The length of the CDR3 is 15 residues. Germline CDR1 and CDR2: SNHLY and FYNNEI. In DNA, the CDR3 is TGTGCCAGCAGTTTTGACAGGTCCCTTCCCTATGGCTACACCTTC. This encodes CASSFDRSLPYGYTF.

This rearrangement joins TRBV18 to TRBJ2-5, with D possibly TRBD2 on 6 matching bases. Trimming removed 3 bases at V and 2 bases at J, with 10 bases between. The CDR3 sequence is 14 residues long. Germline assignment: CDR1 KGHSH and CDR2 LQKENI. The CDR3 is CASSPTSPQETQYF. In DNA form, the CDR3 reads TGTGCCAGCTCACCGACTAGTCCACAAGAGACCCAGTACTTC.

The rearrangement uses TRBV2 and TRBJ2-3, with TRBD2 matching 10 bases. The germline gives CDR1 SNHLY, CDR2 FYNNEI. The J segment lost 1 base and the V segment lost 11 bases, leaving 21 bases of the junction unmatched. This CDR3 has 19 amino acids. CDR3: CAFCFFPSGRRDRTDTQYF. For the CDR3, the DNA is TGTGCCTTCTGTTTTTTTCCTAGCGGGAGACGGGATCGCACAGATACGCAGTATTTT.

Only a few counts were recorded for this clonotype. The chain carries TRBV5-1 and TRBJ2-3; 7 nucleotides line up with TRBD2. The CDR3 has 18 residues. The V gene's germline CDR1 is SGHRS and CDR2 YFSETQ. Trimming took 0 bases from V and 4 from J; bases not matched to a gene: 14. The CDR3 DNA reads TGCGCCAGCAGCTTGGGCGGGGGAAGTCGTAAGGGGTCAGATACGCAGTATTTT. This translates into CASSLGGGSRKGSDTQYF. The entire variable domain, with the rest obtained from reference TRBV5-1 and TRBJ2-3, is as follows: KAGVTQTPRYLIKTRGQQVTLSCSPISGHRSVSWYQQTPGQGLQFLFEYFSETQRNKGNFPGRFSGRQFSNSRSEMNVSTLELGDSALYLCASSLGGGSRKGSDTQYFGPGTRLTVL.

The CDR3 DNA is TGCAGTGCTCGACTAGCGGGGGGTCGGGATGAGCAGTTCTTC. The encoded protein is CSARLAGGRDEQFF. The chain has TRBV20-1 and TRBJ2-1; 13 bases align to TRBD2. Per the germline V gene, CDR1 is DFQATT and CDR2 is SNEGSKA (reference sequence). The CDR3 has 14 amino acids. The V segment lost 5 bases and the J segment 8 bases; nucleotides outside the gene matches: 6.